The next 13 T cell receptor beta chains were all read from a single sample in a study of breast tumors, draining lymph nodes, adjacent tissues. Axillary draining lymph nodes of breast cancer patients supplied the node samples. TCRdb passed the multiplex PCR reads through MiXCR, listing each CDR3 protein once. The sample carries approximately 130,000 distinct CDR3 sequences, roughly 20% recorded once. Input material: axillary lymph node tissue. All receptors come from a female donor with breast cancer. Some clones in this sample may be carry-over from other donors' samples.

This clonotype was found a few times. With a much larger clone just one base away, this may be a read error. The genes are TRBV12-3 or TRBV12-4 and TRBJ2-3; D perhaps matches TRBD1 (5 bases). The CDR3 spans 13 residues. With 5 bases removed from V and 6 bases from J, the gap between germline ends came to 12 bases. The CDR3 bases are TGTGCCAGCAGTCCCACCCCAGGGGATACGCAGTATTTT. It translates to CASSPTPGDTQYF.

This clonotype was seen many times. V gene TRBV5-1 combines with J gene TRBJ2-5; 12 bases map to TRBD1. The CDR3 length is 15 residues. The junction had 6 bases not matched to a gene; V was cut back by 4 bases and J by 5 bases. Looked up from germline, CDR1 is SGHRS and CDR2 is YFSETQ. CDR3 in DNA: TGCGCCAGCAGCCAGGGACAGGGGGCCTGGGAGACCCAGTACTTC. Its protein is CASSQGQGAWETQYF. Looking up the rest from reference TRBV5-1 and TRBJ2-5 gives the full variable domain: KAGVTQTPRYLIKTRGQQVTLSCSPISGHRSVSWYQQTPGQGLQFLFEYFSETQRNKGNFPGRFSGRQFSNSRSEMNVSTLELGDSALYLCASSQGQGAWETQYFGPGTRLLVL.

This clonotype has ten or more counts. This chain connects TRBV19 to TRBJ2-7; 9 bases agree with TRBD1. The CDR3 has 17 amino acids. CDR1 LNHDA and CDR2 SQIVND come from the germline V gene (reference sequence). Unmatched junction bases numbered 14, after V lost 5 bases and J lost 3 bases. CDR3 sequence (DNA): TGTGCCAGTAGTCCTACAGGGGGCGACTTTGTATTCTACGAGCAGTACTTC. Translated, it gives CASSPTGGDFVFYEQYF.

This clonotype was recorded many times. The chain carries TRBV7-8 and TRBJ2-5; possibly TRBD2 for D (5 bases). The length of the CDR3 is 15 residues. Germline V CDR1 and CDR2: SGHVS, FQNEAQ. Trimming took off 1 base at V and 5 bases at J, with 14 bases between the two ends. The CDR3 sequence: CASSLGVTRQETQYF. The DNA for the CDR3 is TGTGCCAGCAGCTTAGGAGTTACTAGGCAGGAGACCCAGTACTTC. The variable domain in full, with the rest retrieved from reference TRBV7-8 and TRBJ2-5, is GAGVSQSPRYKVAKRGQDVALRCDPISGHVSLFWYQQALGQGPEFLTYFQNEAQLDKSGLPSDRFFAERPEGSVSTLKIQRTQQEDSAVYLCASSLGVTRQETQYFGPGTRLLVL.

The table lists this clonotype with many counts. This sequence joins TRBV6-1 and TRBJ1-5; D not resolved. Per germline, CDR1 MNHNS and CDR2 SASEGT. V dropped 5 bases and J dropped 4 bases, with 6 bases sitting between them. This CDR3 region has 12 residues. The DNA of the CDR3 is TGTGCCAGCAGTTACCAAAATCAGCCCCAGCATTTT. This translates into CASSYQNQPQHF.

This clonotype was counted ten times or more. CDR3 sequence: CASSPPDYRNEQFF. CDR3 DNA sequence: TGTGCCAGCTCACCCCCGGACTACCGAAATGAGCAGTTCTTC. This chain links TRBV18 with TRBJ2-1; D perhaps matches TRBD2 (6 bases). With 3 bases removed from V and 7 bases from J, the gap between germline ends came to 13 bases. Germline assignment: CDR1 KGHSH and CDR2 LQKENI. This CDR3 has 14 amino acids.

This clonotype was detected many times. This sequence joins TRBV25-1 and TRBJ2-6; 8 nucleotides line up with TRBD1. J lost 4 bases, V lost 4 bases, and 9 bases had no gene match. Germline V gene sequence: CDR1 MGHDK, CDR2 SYGVNS. The CDR3 runs 17 residues. CDR3 nucleotide sequence: TGTGCCAGCAGTGGGGGGACAGGCGTTTTGGGGGCCAACGTCCTGACTTTC. Translation gives CASSGGTGVLGANVLTF.

In its sample, this clonotype was seen many times. V and J are TRBV2 and TRBJ2-1, with no clear D. Deletions cut 6 bases from V and 8 bases from J, with 8 bases between. The germline CDR1 and CDR2 sequences are SNHLY and FYNNEI. The CDR3 length is 11 residues. The CDR3 DNA reads as TGTGCCAGCAGGCGGAGTGATGAGCAGTTCTTC. This codes for CASRRSDEQFF.

This clonotype was observed at least ten times. The chain recombines TRBV20-1 with TRBJ1-4; D is undetermined. Looked up from germline, CDR1 is DFQATT and CDR2 is SNEGSKA (reference sequence). The CDR3 runs to 13 residues. The V end was cut by 6 bases, the J end by 8 bases, with 16 bases between. For the CDR3, the DNA is TGCAGTGCCCTAATACCTAATGAGGAAAAACTGTTTTTT. As protein: CSALIPNEEKLFF.

This sequence joins TRBV28 and TRBJ1-2; perhaps TRBD1 as D (6 bases). The CDR3 loop spans 13 amino acids. Trimming removed 5 bases at V and 7 bases at J, with 14 bases between. Germline values: CDR1 MDHEN, CDR2 SYDVKM. CDR3 in amino acids: CASSAGGGLGYTF. DNA for the CDR3: TGTGCCAGCAGTGCCGGGGGGGGGCTTGGCTACACCTTC.

This clonotype has only a few counts. CDR3 residues: CSVASGNTEAFF. CDR3 nucleotide sequence: TGCAGCGTTGCCAGCGGTAACACTGAAGCTTTCTTT. The chain links TRBV29-1 to TRBJ1-1; D gene uncertain. CDR3 length: 12 residues. Germline-derived CDR1 and CDR2 are SQVTM and ANQGSEA. Trimming removed 4 bases from V and 2 bases from J, with 8 bases in between.

This clonotype was counted many times. The chain couples TRBV20-1 to TRBJ1-5, with 9 bases identical to TRBD1. With V trimmed by 6 bases and J by 0 bases, 12 bases remained unmatched. The CDR3 has 17 amino acids. Per the germline V gene, CDR1 is DFQATT and CDR2 is SNEGSKA (reference sequence). CDR3 bases: TGCAGTGCCCATCGGACAGGGGATAGGTATAGCAATCAGCCCCAGCATTTT. Encoded protein: CSAHRTGDRYSNQPQHF.

This clonotype was picked up many times. The chain employs TRBV6-2 or TRBV6-3 and TRBJ2-7, with D possibly being TRBD2 (6 bases). The ends were cut back, 2 bases at V and 0 bases at J, with 11 bases in the middle. From germline, CDR1 is MNHEY and CDR2 SVGEGT. This CDR3 contains 15 residues. The CDR3 region is CASSYEASVSYEQYF. The DNA of the CDR3 is TGTGCCAGCAGTTACGAGGCTAGCGTCTCCTACGAGCAGTACTTC.